The 3 T cell receptor beta chains given below trace back to one sample, sequenced in a study of T cell repertoires in cytomegalovirus infection. Via MiXCR, TCRdb re-called the reads, giving one row per CDR3 protein. The table shows hundreds of thousands of distinct CDR3 sequences, with roughly a sixth occurring only once. Input material: PBMCs. Receptor source: a human donor in good health (CMV status not recorded). Some clones in this sample may be carry-over from other donors' samples.

This clonotype was seen ten or more times. The V call is TRBV10-3, the J call TRBJ2-7, with 7 bases that match TRBD1. The CDR3 consists of 16 residues. V shed 7 bases and J 0 bases; nucleotides not matched to a gene: 12. CDR1 is ENHRY, CDR2 SYGVKD, per germline. The CDR3 DNA reads TGTGCCATCACCAGAGGGGGCAGAGGGAGCTCCTACGAGCAGTACTTC. Translated, it gives CAITRGGRGSSYEQYF.

This clonotype was found a few times. V and J are TRBV5-1 and TRBJ2-1; D is perhaps TRBD2 (6 bases). Germline CDR1 and CDR2: SGHRS and YFSETQ. V lost 3 bases and J lost 0, with 13 bases in between. The CDR3 loop spans 16 amino acids. The CDR3 coding sequence is TGCGCCAGCAGCTCGGGACTGGGAGGCTCCTACAATGAGCAGTTCTTC. Protein product: CASSSGLGGSYNEQFF.

This clonotype was picked up a small number of times. The J gene is TRBJ2-6, the V gene TRBV12-3 or TRBV12-4, with 12 positions matching TRBD1. The trim removed 4 bases at V and 2 bases at J, leaving 6 bases unmatched. The CDR3 extends over 18 amino acids. The DNA of the CDR3 is TGTGCCAGCAGTTCCGGGACAGGGGGCGCAACTGGGGCCAACGTCCTGACTTTC. This sequence encodes CASSSGTGGATGANVLTF.